This passage covers 27 T cell receptor beta chains from one sample sequenced in a study of blood T cell repertoires in COVID-19. Sequenced by immunoSEQ multiplex PCR; TCRdb stores in-frame clones only, minus some. The sample lists approximately 65,000 clones, approximately 81% occurring once. The sample consisted of PBMCs or T cells enriched from blood (not recorded which). These receptors all stem from a woman aged 40-49 years with acute COVID-19.

V and J are TRBV6-1 and TRBJ2-7, with D hard to call. Germline V CDR1 and CDR2: MNHNS, SASEGT. This CDR3 contains 12 residues. Trimming shortened V by 10 bases and J by 3 bases, and 13 bases separated the two germline ends. CDR3 sequence: CATPYPGYEQYF. CDR3 nucleotides: TGTGCCACCCCGTACCCGGGCTACGAGCAGTACTTC.

The rearrangement joins TRBV6-5 to TRBJ1-1; D possibly corresponds to TRBD1 (6 bases). Germline CDR1 and CDR2: MNHEY and SVGAGI. The CDR3 is 13 residues long. The V end lost 7 bases, the J end lost 3 bases, and 12 bases lay between the germline ends. CDR3 bases: TGTGCCAGCACCCCCAGGGGCGACACTGAAGCTTTCTTT. It codes for CASTPRGDTEAFF.

This rearrangement joins TRBV6-4 to TRBJ2-3; 8 bases fit TRBD2. V lost 2 bases and J lost 2; bases outside the gene matches: 3. The CDR3 contains 15 residues. Germline V lookup: CDR1 MRHNA, CDR2 SNTAGT. CDR3: CASSDQAGATDTQYF. In nucleotides, the CDR3 is TGTGCCAGCAGTGACCAAGCGGGAGCCACAGATACGCAGTATTTT.

This clone was picked up a small number of times. This chain links TRBV5-1 with TRBJ2-5; D is perhaps TRBD2 (6 bases). Between the trimmed V and J ends, which lost 8 bases and 5 bases, there was a span of 19 bases. The CDR3 is made up of 14 amino acids. Germline CDR1 reads SGHRS; CDR2 reads YFSETQ. The CDR3 spells CASGALAGSETQYF. As DNA, the CDR3 is TGCGCCAGTGGGGCCTTGGCGGGGTCGGAGACCCAGTACTTC.

The sample holds a few counts of this clone. The J gene is TRBJ1-1, the V gene TRBV10-2, with 9 bases aligning to TRBD1. J gave up 4 bases and V 3 bases, and 6 bases lay outside the gene matches. CDR1 and CDR2 (germline): WSHSY, SAAADI. CDR3 size: 15 residues. CDR3 in amino acids: CASSDRTGVGTEAFF. In DNA, the CDR3 is TGCGCCAGCAGTGACCGGACAGGGGTTGGCACTGAAGCTTTCTTT.

The J gene is TRBJ2-3, the V gene TRBV6-1, with D uncertain. Germline assignment: CDR1 MNHNS and CDR2 SASEGT. CDR3 length equals 16 residues. V was shortened by 0 bases and J by 2 bases, with 12 bases between the two germline ends. In DNA, the CDR3 is TGTGCCAGCAGTGAAGCTTCGCGACTGCTCACAGATACGCAGTATTTT. Amino acids: CASSEASRLLTDTQYF.

This clone was detected a few times. The J gene is TRBJ1-1, the V gene TRBV25-1; D perhaps matches TRBD1 (5 bases). V lost 7 bases, J lost 3 bases, and 9 bases lay in between. The CDR3 totals 12 residues. Germline CDR1 is MGHDK and CDR2 is SYGVNS. CDR3 loop: CASKAGDTEAFF. Written as DNA, the CDR3 is TGTGCCAGCAAAGCGGGGGACACTGAAGCTTTCTTT.

The chain combines TRBV14 with TRBJ1-1; 7 positions agree with TRBD1. The germline V gene encodes CDR1 SGHDN and CDR2 FVKESK. The CDR3 length is 15 residues. The ends lost 2 bases at V and 1 base at J; junction bases unmatched: 4. The CDR3 DNA is TGTGCCAGCAGCCAAATAACAGGGGCGAACACTGAAGCTTTCTTT. It encodes CASSQITGANTEAFF.

J is TRBJ1-3 and V is TRBV27; TRBD1 is a possible D gene (5 bases). CDR1 MNHEY and CDR2 SMNVEV come from the germline V gene (reference sequence). Deletions cut 7 bases from V and 5 bases from J, with 15 bases between. This CDR3 comprises 14 residues. The CDR3 DNA follows: TGTGCCAGCATCGAAAGGGGTAACAGAAACACCATATATTTT. Protein sequence: CASIERGNRNTIYF.

This chain uses TRBV28 with TRBJ1-5; no clear D gene. Looked up from germline, CDR1 is MDHEN and CDR2 is SYDVKM. V lost 6 bases, J lost 3 bases, and 9 bases lay in between. The CDR3 consists of 13 residues. The chain's CDR3 is CASSRRDNQPQHF. The CDR3 coding sequence is TGTGCCAGCAGCAGACGGGACAATCAGCCCCAGCATTTT. Variable domain in full (rest from reference TRBV28 and TRBJ1-5): DVKVTQSSRYLVKRTGEKVFLECVQDMDHENMFWYRQDPGLGLRLIYFSYDVKMKEKGDIPEGYSVSREKKERFSLILESASTNQTSMYLCASSRRDNQPQHFGDGTRLSIL.

CDR3 coding DNA: TGTGCCAGCAGGACGCGACAGGTAGATCATGAGCAGTTCTTC. This sequence encodes CASRTRQVDHEQFF. This sequence joins TRBV28 and TRBJ2-1, with a weak D call TRBD1 (6 bases). The germline gives CDR1 MDHEN, CDR2 SYDVKM. V gave up 6 bases and J gave up 8 bases, with 17 bases separating them. This CDR3 is 14 amino acids long.

The V gene is TRBV19, the J gene TRBJ2-1; 10 positions match TRBD2. Germline V gene data show CDR1 as LNHDA and CDR2 as SQIVND (reference sequence). Losses at the gene ends were 1 base for V and 7 bases for J; bases not matched to a gene: 16. This CDR3 is built from 19 residues. The CDR3 here is CASSIVGRESGGARNEQFF. CDR3 sequence (DNA): TGTGCCAGTAGTATAGTTGGGCGGGAGAGCGGGGGGGCCCGGAATGAGCAGTTCTTC.

The chain combines TRBV3-1 (or the pseudogene TRBV3-2) with TRBJ1-1; D is ambiguous. Trimming removed 4 bases from V and 2 bases from J, with 8 bases in between. This CDR3 is 13 amino acids long. CDR1 LGHDT and CDR2 YNNKEL come from the germline V gene (reference sequence). DNA for the CDR3: TGTGCCAGCAGCCTGGGCCTAAACACTGAAGCTTTCTTT. Translated: CASSLGLNTEAFF.

The V call is TRBV7-9, the J call TRBJ1-6, with 7 bases lining up with TRBD1. The V and J ends lost 6 bases and 8 bases, in that order; junction bases with no gene match: 10. This CDR3 region has 15 residues. Germline V gene lookup returns CDR1 SEHNR and CDR2 FQNEAQ (reference sequence). Here the CDR3 reads CASRPSGTADSPLHF. CDR3 nucleotides: TGTGCCAGCAGGCCATCCGGGACAGCTGATTCACCCCTCCACTTT.

The V gene is TRBV6-6, the J gene TRBJ2-1; a possible D gene is TRBD1 (6 bases). The V gene lost 7 bases and the J gene lost 15 bases, with 16 bases spanning the gap. The CDR3 totals 11 residues. Germline CDR1 reads MNHNY; CDR2 reads SVGAGI (reference sequence). The CDR3 loop reads CASTEKGVLFF. DNA for the CDR3: TGTGCCAGCACCGAGAAGGGGGTCCTGTTCTTC.

This clone was seen only a few times. The J gene is TRBJ2-2, the V gene TRBV6-6, with D tentatively TRBD2 (6 bases). The CDR3 loop spans 15 amino acids. In germline, CDR1 is MNHNY, CDR2 SVGAGI (reference sequence). Between the trimmed V and J ends, which lost 7 bases and 6 bases, there was a span of 18 bases. The CDR3 DNA is TGTGCCAGCACTTTAAACAGGCCGGGGGCCGGGGAGCTGTTTTTT. Its protein is CASTLNRPGAGELFF.

The CDR3 region has the DNA TGTGCCAGCAGCTTCGACAGAAGAACAACCTACGAGCAGTACTTC. Its protein product is CASSFDRRTTYEQYF. The gene calls are TRBV5-8 and TRBJ2-7, with D possibly TRBD1 on 5 matching bases. Looked up from germline, CDR1 is SGHTS and CDR2 is YDEGEE. CDR3 size: 15 residues. V was clipped by 2 bases and J by 2 bases, with 14 bases between them.

In DNA, the CDR3 is TGTGCCAGCAGTTTATACGCGCTTGGGGGACAATATGAAGCTTTCTTT. This encodes CASSLYALGGQYEAFF. The V call is TRBV27, the J call TRBJ1-1, with D perhaps TRBD1 (6 bases). V was cut by 1 base and J by 7 bases, with 19 bases left in between. Germline loops: CDR1 MNHEY, CDR2 SMNVEV (reference sequence). The CDR3 sequence is 16 residues long.

The genes are TRBV27 and TRBJ1-2; 9 bases line up with TRBD1. The V and J ends lost 4 bases and 3 bases, in that order; junction bases with no gene match: 12. The CDR3 consists of 17 residues. Looked up from germline, CDR1 is MNHEY and CDR2 is SMNVEV (reference sequence). The CDR3 loop is CASSSHPDRGTYYGYTF. The CDR3 DNA is TGTGCCAGCAGTTCCCATCCCGACAGGGGGACCTACTATGGCTACACCTTC.

The rearrangement uses TRBV18 and TRBJ1-6; the D gene is possibly TRBD1 (6 bases). The CDR3 has 18 amino acids. Per the germline V gene, CDR1 is KGHSH and CDR2 is LQKENI. The germline V and J ends were trimmed by 3 bases and 5 bases, with 20 bases remaining between them. The CDR3 reads CASSPGNRVPPNNSPLHF. The DNA of the CDR3 is TGTGCCAGCTCACCGGGGAACAGGGTACCCCCGAATAATTCACCCCTCCACTTT.

The rearrangement joins TRBV20-1 to TRBJ2-1; D is unclear. V was clipped by 5 bases and J by 5 bases, with 4 bases between them. The CDR3 sequence is 10 residues long. Germline lookup yields CDR1 DFQATT and CDR2 SNEGSKA (reference sequence). CDR3 loop: CSAPDNEQFF. The DNA of the CDR3 is TGCAGTGCTCCAGACAATGAGCAGTTCTTC.

This clone was seen once. The rearrangement links TRBV19 to TRBJ2-7; 8 nucleotides line up with TRBD2. J lost 0 bases, V lost 6 bases, and 7 bases had no gene match. The germline gives CDR1 LNHDA, CDR2 SQIVND (reference sequence). The CDR3 is 15 amino acids. In DNA form, the CDR3 reads TGTGCCAGTAGCGCCGGGCTAGCGGGCTCCTACGAGCAGTACTTC. Protein: CASSAGLAGSYEQYF.

The chain has TRBV15 and TRBJ1-3; 8 nucleotides match TRBD1. CDR3 length: 17 amino acids. The germline gives CDR1 LNHNV, CDR2 YYDKDF (reference sequence). V trimming: 0 bases; J trimming: 3 bases; junction bases outside the gene matches: 7. CDR3 sequence (DNA): TGTGCCACCAGCAGAGATACAGGGGGGGGATTTGGAAACACCATATATTTT. Translation gives CATSRDTGGGFGNTIYF. The full variable domain, completed using reference TRBV15 and TRBJ1-3, is DAMVIQNPRYQVTQFGKPVTLSCSQTLNHNVMYWYQQKSSQAPKLLFHYYDKDFNNEADTPDNFQSRRPNTSFCFLDIRSPGLGDTAMYLCATSRDTGGGFGNTIYFGEGSWLTVV.

The rearrangement links TRBV11-2 to TRBJ2-1, with 7 bases fitting TRBD2. Germline trimming cut 3 bases from V and 7 bases from J; bases unmatched to any gene: 12. Germline CDR1 SGHAT, CDR2 FQNNGV. The CDR3 contains 16 residues. CDR3 amino acids: CASSFGLREKWNEQFF. In DNA, the CDR3 is TGTGCCAGCAGCTTCGGCTTGCGGGAGAAATGGAATGAGCAGTTCTTC.

V usage is TRBV10-3 and J usage is TRBJ1-6, with D maybe TRBD1 (5 bases). The CDR3 totals 13 residues. Trimming cost V 8 bases and J 6 bases, with 11 bases left between them. Germline CDR1 ENHRY, CDR2 SYGVKD. CDR3 nucleotides: TGTGCCATCGGAGGGGCCCCTAATTCACCCCTCCACTTT. Protein sequence: CAIGGAPNSPLHF.

The V gene is TRBV10-3, the J gene TRBJ1-5; D may be TRBD1 (5 bases). This CDR3 is built from 15 residues. Trimming left V 0 bases short and J 6 bases short, with 12 bases between. From germline, CDR1 is ENHRY and CDR2 SYGVKD. The CDR3 coding sequence is TGTGCCATCAGTGAGTCGGGCCAGGGAGGTCAGCCCCAGCATTTT. This gives the protein CAISESGQGGQPQHF.

V usage is TRBV27 and J usage is TRBJ2-5, with D maybe TRBD1 (6 bases). Germline V gives CDR1 MNHEY, CDR2 SMNVEV (reference sequence). Between the trimmed V and J ends, which lost 3 bases and 1 base, there was a span of 9 bases. This CDR3 region has 14 residues. CDR3 sequence reads: CASSFFRGQETQYF. The CDR3 DNA follows: TGTGCCAGCAGTTTCTTCAGGGGCCAAGAGACCCAGTACTTC.